Described below is a single TCR beta chain sequence and its context. Its antigen is undetermined. Trimming cost V 7 bases and J 2 bases; bases outside gene matches: 5. Per the germline V gene, CDR1 is SNHLY and CDR2 is FYNNEI. The CDR3 is made up of 14 amino acids. These data originate in a study of beta chain features in type 1 diabetes. The single heparinised draw taken from each donor contained about 100 mL of blood on average. Broader study findings: VDJ junctions sequenced from type 1 diabetes patients showed fewer insertions and more deletions. TCRB CDR3 length was moderately but significantly reduced in all four CD4+ subsets of Type 1 diabetes patients.

All of the isolated RNA was reverse transcribed, so expressed TCRB transcripts were sequenced. Clones were read by immunoSEQ multiplex PCR, and TCRdb kept only the in-frame ones, dropping some. In the table there are hundreds of thousands of clones, approximately 14% of which are singletons. This rearrangement joins TRBV2 to TRBJ2-5; 9 nucleotides match TRBD2. This TCR was recovered from a man aged 30 to 39 with type 1 diabetes. The sample was naive CD4+ T cells from blood. This chain's CDR3 is CASTRTSEQETQYF. The CDR3 DNA reads as TGTGCCAGCACCCGGACTAGCGAACAAGAGACCCAGTACTTC.